This paragraph covers one TCR beta chain sequence. This entry comes from a study of shared clonotypes between healthy human individuals. Deep-level running was used for the assay. Investigators spread the genomic DNA of each subset evenly over several immunoSEQ plates. Clones were sequenced by immunoSEQ multiplex PCR, and TCRdb holds only the in-frame ones, with some missing. The table records over 1.4 million clones, more than 95% of them present only once. The CDR3 spans 13 residues. V gave up 6 bases and J gave up 4 bases; unmatched junction bases: 3. Germline-derived CDR1 and CDR2 are SGHTA and FQGNSA.

This chain uses TRBV7-2 with TRBJ1-1; 9 nucleotides match TRBD1. The TCR comes from a man aged 25 to 40 in good health. The sample taken for sequencing was naive CD4+ T cells sorted from blood. Subset in this sample: CD45RA+ positively selected. The CDR3 nucleotides read TGTGCCAGCAGACGGGACAGGGTCACTGAAGCTTTCTTT. Its protein product is CASRRDRVTEAFF.